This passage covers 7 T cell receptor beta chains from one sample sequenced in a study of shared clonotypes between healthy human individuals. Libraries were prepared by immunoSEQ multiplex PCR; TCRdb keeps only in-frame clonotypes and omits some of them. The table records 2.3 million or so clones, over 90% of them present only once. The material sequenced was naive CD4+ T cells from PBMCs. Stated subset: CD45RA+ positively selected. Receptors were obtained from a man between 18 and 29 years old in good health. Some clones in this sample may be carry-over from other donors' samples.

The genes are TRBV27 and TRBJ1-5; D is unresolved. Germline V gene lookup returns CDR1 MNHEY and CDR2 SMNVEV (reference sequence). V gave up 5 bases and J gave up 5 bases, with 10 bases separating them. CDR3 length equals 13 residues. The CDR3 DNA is TGTGCCAGCAGTATCAGGTGGGATCAGCCCCAGCATTTT. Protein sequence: CASSIRWDQPQHF.

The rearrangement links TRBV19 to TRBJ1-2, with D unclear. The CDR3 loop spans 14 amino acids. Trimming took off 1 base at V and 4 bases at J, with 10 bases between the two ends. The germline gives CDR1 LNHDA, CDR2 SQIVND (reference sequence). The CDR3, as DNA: TGTGCCAGTAGTATAGTTGGAGGGTTCTATGGCTACACCTTC. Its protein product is CASSIVGGFYGYTF.

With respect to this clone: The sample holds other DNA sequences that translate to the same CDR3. In DNA form, the CDR3 reads TGTGCCACCAGCAGAGAGGTGGGGGGCAATCAGCCCCAGCATTTT. Translated, it gives CATSREVGGNQPQHF. The rearrangement uses TRBV15 and TRBJ1-5; weak D call: TRBD1 (5 bases). Trimming pared 0 bases from V and 2 bases from J, leaving 8 bases between. The CDR3 contains 15 residues. Per the germline V gene, CDR1 is LNHNV and CDR2 is YYDKDF (reference sequence).

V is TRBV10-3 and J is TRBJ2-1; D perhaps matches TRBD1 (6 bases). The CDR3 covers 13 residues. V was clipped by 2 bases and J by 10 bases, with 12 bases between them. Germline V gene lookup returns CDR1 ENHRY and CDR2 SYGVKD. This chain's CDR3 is CAISEGGPGEQFF. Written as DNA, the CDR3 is TGTGCCATCAGTGAGGGGGGCCCGGGGGAGCAGTTCTTC.

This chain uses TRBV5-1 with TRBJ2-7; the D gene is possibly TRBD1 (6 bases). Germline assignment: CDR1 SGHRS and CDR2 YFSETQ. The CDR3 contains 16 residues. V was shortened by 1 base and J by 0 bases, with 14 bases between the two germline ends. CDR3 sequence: CASSLIGGVSSYEQYF. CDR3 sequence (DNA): TGCGCCAGCAGCTTGATTGGGGGCGTGAGCTCCTACGAGCAGTACTTC.

The CDR3 nucleotides are TGTGCCAGTACCCCCGGAATAGCGGGACAGAACACCGGGGAGCTGTTTTTT. Translation gives CASTPGIAGQNTGELFF. J is TRBJ2-2 and V is TRBV19; 8 nucleotides line up with TRBD2. Looked up from germline, CDR1 is LNHDA and CDR2 is SQIVND (reference sequence). V lost 7 bases to trimming and J lost 1 base; unmatched junction nucleotides: 11. This CDR3 has 17 residues. Full variable domain (missing parts from reference TRBV19 and TRBJ2-2): DGGITQSPKYLFRKEGQNVTLSCEQNLNHDAMYWYRQDPGQGLRLIYYSQIVNDFQKGDIAEGYSVSREKKESFPLTVTSAQKNPTAFYLCASTPGIAGQNTGELFFGEGSRLTVL.

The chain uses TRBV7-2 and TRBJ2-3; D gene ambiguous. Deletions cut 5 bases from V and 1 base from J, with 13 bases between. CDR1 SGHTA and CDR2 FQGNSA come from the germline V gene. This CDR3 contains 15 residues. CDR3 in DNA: TGTGCCAGCAGCCTCTCCGGTGCGGGCACAGATACGCAGTATTTT. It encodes CASSLSGAGTDTQYF.